This paragraph covers one TCR beta chain sequence. The antigen this receptor binds is unknown. No clone much larger than this one lies a single base away; base qualities are absent. CDR1 and CDR2, looked up from the germline V gene, are SGHDT and YYEEEE. The CDR3 measures 15 amino acids from cysteine to phenylalanine. The read is trimmed to its CDR3 DNA, 45 bases read in frame from base 1. After removal of 4 bases from V and 7 bases from J, the junction retains 3 bases not matched to a gene. Collaborating institutions collected whole blood in K2EDTA tubes following their own protocols. For TCRbeta analysis, collaborators shipped samples in one of three forms: frozen whole blood, isolated PBMCs, or DNA extracted from either of those sample types. TCRbeta CDR3 regions were amplified from genomic DNA by means of the immunoSEQ Assay, a bias-controlled multiplex PCR. On the study's bioinformatics: Within the assay, amplification of reference gene primers was used to estimate how many nucleated cells each sample contained. To quantify the absolute abundance of each unique TCRbeta CDR3 rearrangement, sequence reads were collapsed and filtered. For each sample, productive Simpson clonality was calculated by taking the square root of Simpson's diversity index across productive rearrangements. Drawn from immuneACCESS, this table holds only the in-frame rearrangements with V and J called that TCRdb kept. Clones are partly lost; checked studies trace under half to an unresolved V gene and leave the rest unexplained. That table furnishes V, J and clone size, whereas the DNA furnished D and trimming. This sample lists around 170,000 clones; 74% were detected once. 3% of the sample is in the top ten clones.

The data are from a study of blood T cell repertoires in COVID-19 (dated by TCRdb to 2020 to 2022). With regard to the full study: Samples covering the acute and convalescent phases of COVID-19 were provided by collaborators in the United States, Italy and Spain. Nearly every sample came with metadata listing a de-identified subject ID, COVID-19 status, age in years and sex. The prospective study material was composed of cDNA or gDNA derived from T cells, B-cell-depleted T cells, or PBMCs. Samples came from the ongoing ImmuneRACE study (first 160 participants) plus 1,254 subjects from 6 global collaborators. The repertoires were released in a freely available public database meant as a resource for research on the immune response to SARS-CoV-2. Deeply sampled blood TCRbeta repertoires from subjects exposed to, actively infected with, or recovered from COVID-19 were included in the dataset. HLA class I and class II types, where available, came from metadata supplied by the sample provider rather than from assay-based typing. The paper's findings and limits, for the study overall: Clinical and demographic metadata were provided uncurated, with the amount varying by source and participant.

The chain is made from TRBV5-6 and TRBJ2-1, with 15 bases matching TRBD2. Sequenced material: peripheral blood. The clonotype comes from a woman aged 80 or over with acute or convalescent COVID-19. The DNA is as follows: TGTGCCAGCAGCATCGGACTAGCGGGGGGGAATGAGCAGTTCTTC. It is translated as CASSIGLAGGNEQFF.